Listed below are T cell receptor beta chains from one sample, sequenced in a study of blood T cell repertoires in COVID-19. The repertoire was sequenced with immunoSEQ multiplex PCR; TCRdb's copy has only in-frame clones and lacks some. The table has 23,000 or so clones, roughly nine tenths seen once. Sequencing input: peripheral blood. Source of these receptors: a man aged 65 to 85 with acute or convalescent COVID-19. Both conserved end residues are part of each CDR3. Fields, in order: clone size, D gene, V gene, J gene, CDR3 DNA, CDR3 protein. The D gene is left open where the match is weak. Rows give clone size only sometimes, using once, few, many, or a class for an expanded clone.

clone size: NA
D gene: NA
V gene: TRBV2
J gene: TRBJ2-7
CDR3 DNA: TGTGCCAGCGCTAACCTAGCAGGGGTCTACGAGCAGTACTTC
CDR3 protein: CASANLAGVYEQYF

clone size: NA
D gene: TRBD2
V gene: TRBV6-8
J gene: TRBJ2-2
CDR3 DNA: TGTGCCAGCAATGGACTAGCAGTCTCGAACACCGGGGAGCTGTTTTTT
CDR3 protein: CASNGLAVSNTGELFF

clone size: NA
D gene: TRBD1
V gene: TRBV9
J gene: TRBJ2-7
CDR3 DNA: TGTGCCAGCAGCGCTGCGACAGGGGCCTACGAGCAGTACTTC
CDR3 protein: CASSAATGAYEQYF

clone size: NA
D gene: TRBD1
V gene: TRBV2
J gene: TRBJ2-7
CDR3 DNA: TGTGCCAGCAGTTCGACAGGGGCCTCCTACGAGCAGTACTTC
CDR3 protein: CASSSTGASYEQYF

clone size: NA
D gene: TRBD1
V gene: TRBV19
J gene: TRBJ1-3
CDR3 DNA: TGTGCCAGCCTAAACAGGGGGCTGTATGGAAACACCATATATTTT
CDR3 protein: CASLNRGLYGNTIYF

clone size: NA
D gene: NA
V gene: TRBV7-2
J gene: TRBJ2-2
CDR3 DNA: TGTGCCAGCAGCTTAGGCAGGGCGAACACCGGGGAGCTGTTTTTT
CDR3 protein: CASSLGRANTGELFF

clone size: NA
D gene: NA
V gene: TRBV2
J gene: TRBJ1-2
CDR3 DNA: TGTGCCAGCAGTGCGGCCCCTAGGAATGGCTACACCTTC
CDR3 protein: CASSAAPRNGYTF

clone size: NA
D gene: NA
V gene: TRBV28
J gene: TRBJ1-4
CDR3 DNA: TGTGCCAGCAGTCCCATATCCCCGGGTAATTCGTTTTTT
CDR3 protein: CASSPISPGNSFF

clone size: NA
D gene: TRBD2
V gene: TRBV28
J gene: TRBJ2-5
CDR3 DNA: TGTGCCAGCAGTTTTAGGGGTAGCGGGAGCGGGGTCAAGTTGGAGACCCAGTACTTC
CDR3 protein: CASSFRGSGSGVKLETQYF

clone size: NA
D gene: NA
V gene: TRBV5-4
J gene: TRBJ2-7
CDR3 DNA: TGTGCCAGCAGCTTGGACAGAGCAGCCTCCTACGAGCAGTACTTC
CDR3 protein: CASSLDRAASYEQYF

clone size: NA
D gene: NA
V gene: TRBV6-6
J gene: TRBJ1-6
CDR3 DNA: TGTGCCTGCCGAGGCGGGGGTACACCCCTCCACTTT
CDR3 protein: CACRGGGTPLHF

clone size: NA
D gene: NA
V gene: TRBV6-6
J gene: TRBJ2-1
CDR3 DNA: TGTGCCAGCACTAAAGGACTTGACCGTTCCTACAATGAGCAGTTCTTC
CDR3 protein: CASTKGLDRSYNEQFF

clone size: NA
D gene: NA
V gene: TRBV19
J gene: TRBJ2-2
CDR3 DNA: TGTGCCAGTCAGCGGGTTCTGGGCACCGGGGAGCTGTTTTTT
CDR3 protein: CASQRVLGTGELFF

clone size: NA
D gene: NA
V gene: TRBV1
J gene: TRBJ2-3
CDR3 DNA: TGCACCAGCAGCCAAGGTGAAGTCACTAGCACAGATACGCAGTATTTT
CDR3 protein: CTSSQGEVTSTDTQYF

clone size: once
D gene: NA
V gene: TRBV6-5
J gene: TRBJ2-2
CDR3 DNA: TGTGCCAGCATGGACAGTAAGAAGAACACCGGGGAGCTGTTTTTT
CDR3 protein: CASMDSKKNTGELFF

clone size: NA
D gene: NA
V gene: TRBV4-1
J gene: TRBJ1-4
CDR3 DNA: TGCGCCAGCACCCCGGGGAACAGGGCGAATGAAAAACTGTTTTTT
CDR3 protein: CASTPGNRANEKLFF

clone size: NA
D gene: NA
V gene: TRBV18
J gene: TRBJ1-6
CDR3 DNA: TGTGCCAGCTCTCTGGGGCTACCGGGTATGAATTCACCCCTCCACTTT
CDR3 protein: CASSLGLPGMNSPLHF

clone size: NA
D gene: TRBD2
V gene: TRBV27
J gene: TRBJ2-7
CDR3 DNA: TGTGCCAGCAGTCCCCTGGCGGGAGGCGCCTACGAGCAGTACTTC
CDR3 protein: CASSPLAGGAYEQYF

clone size: once
D gene: TRBD1
V gene: TRBV5-1
J gene: TRBJ1-6
CDR3 DNA: TGCGCCAGCAGCTACGGTTCGGGACAGGGGATGGGTTCACCCCTCCACTTT
CDR3 protein: CASSYGSGQGMGSPLHF

clone size: NA
D gene: TRBD1
V gene: TRBV11-2
J gene: TRBJ1-4
CDR3 DNA: TGTGCCAGCAGCCGGACAGGGGGCGAGGAAAAACTGTTTTTT
CDR3 protein: CASSRTGGEEKLFF

clone size: NA
D gene: TRBD1
V gene: TRBV28
J gene: TRBJ1-4
CDR3 DNA: TGTGCCAGCAGTTTTTCAGGGGGCACTAATGAAAAACTGTTTTTT
CDR3 protein: CASSFSGGTNEKLFF

clone size: NA
D gene: NA
V gene: TRBV2
J gene: TRBJ2-1
CDR3 DNA: TGTGCCAGCAGTGTACTATCCTACAATGAGCAGTTCTTC
CDR3 protein: CASSVLSYNEQFF

clone size: NA
D gene: NA
V gene: TRBV7-3
J gene: TRBJ2-5
CDR3 DNA: TGTGCCAGCAGCACCCAGGGGGGACAAGAGACCCAGTACTTC
CDR3 protein: CASSTQGGQETQYF

clone size: NA
D gene: TRBD1
V gene: TRBV19
J gene: TRBJ2-3
CDR3 DNA: TGTGCCAGTAGTATAGATCCGCTGACAGGGTGGAAGACAGATACGCAGTATTTT
CDR3 protein: CASSIDPLTGWKTDTQYF

clone size: NA
D gene: TRBD1
V gene: TRBV6-5
J gene: TRBJ1-1
CDR3 DNA: TGTGCCAGCAGTATGGACACAGGGGAAGGAGGGGCTTTCTTT
CDR3 protein: CASSMDTGEGGAFF

clone size: once
D gene: NA
V gene: TRBV6-5
J gene: TRBJ2-7
CDR3 DNA: TGTGCCAGCAGTTCCTACAGGGACGGCGAGCAGTACTTC
CDR3 protein: CASSSYRDGEQYF

clone size: NA
D gene: NA
V gene: TRBV28
J gene: TRBJ2-3
CDR3 DNA: TGTGCCAGCGTCCCCCCCAGGGTGGGGACAGATACGCAGTATTTT
CDR3 protein: CASVPPRVGTDTQYF

clone size: NA
D gene: TRBD1
V gene: TRBV27
J gene: TRBJ2-3
CDR3 DNA: TGTGCCAGCAGTTTAGGACAGGTAGATACGCAGTATTTT
CDR3 protein: CASSLGQVDTQYF

clone size: NA
D gene: NA
V gene: TRBV2
J gene: TRBJ1-4
CDR3 DNA: TGTGCCAGCAAGAGGTGGGGGGATAATGAAAAACTGTTTTTT
CDR3 protein: CASKRWGDNEKLFF

clone size: NA
D gene: TRBD1
V gene: TRBV30
J gene: TRBJ1-6
CDR3 DNA: TGTGCCTGGAGTGTCCCGGGACAGGGGACGAGGAATTCACCCCTCCACTTT
CDR3 protein: CAWSVPGQGTRNSPLHF

clone size: NA
D gene: TRBD1
V gene: TRBV28
J gene: TRBJ2-2
CDR3 DNA: TGTGCCAGCAGTTCTGGGACAGCGAACACCGGGGAGCTGTTTTTT
CDR3 protein: CASSSGTANTGELFF

clone size: NA
D gene: TRBD2
V gene: TRBV9
J gene: TRBJ2-5
CDR3 DNA: TGTGCCAGCAGCGTAGCGGGAGGGTTACGTGGAGAGACCCAGTACTTC
CDR3 protein: CASSVAGGLRGETQYF

clone size: NA
D gene: TRBD1
V gene: TRBV12-5
J gene: TRBJ1-5
CDR3 DNA: TGTGCTAGTGCTCGGGGGACAGGGTCCAGCAATCAGCCCCAGCATTTT
CDR3 protein: CASARGTGSSNQPQHF

clone size: NA
D gene: TRBD1
V gene: TRBV10-3
J gene: TRBJ1-5
CDR3 DNA: TGTGCCATCAGTGATCTCAAGGGGGCTCGTGGCAATCAGCCCCAGCATTTT
CDR3 protein: CAISDLKGARGNQPQHF

clone size: NA
D gene: NA
V gene: TRBV10-3
J gene: TRBJ2-1
CDR3 DNA: TGTGCCATCAGGGCGGGGGCAGCTGGTGAGCAGTTCTTC
CDR3 protein: CAIRAGAAGEQFF

clone size: NA
D gene: TRBD2
V gene: TRBV2
J gene: TRBJ2-7
CDR3 DNA: TGTGCCAGCAGTCTCGCTAGCGGGAGGGACCGCTACGAGCAGTACTTC
CDR3 protein: CASSLASGRDRYEQYF

clone size: NA
D gene: TRBD2
V gene: TRBV9
J gene: TRBJ2-1
CDR3 DNA: TGTGCCAGCAGCGTGGGCCCGGGGGGTGGGAACAATGAGCAGTTCTTC
CDR3 protein: CASSVGPGGGNNEQFF